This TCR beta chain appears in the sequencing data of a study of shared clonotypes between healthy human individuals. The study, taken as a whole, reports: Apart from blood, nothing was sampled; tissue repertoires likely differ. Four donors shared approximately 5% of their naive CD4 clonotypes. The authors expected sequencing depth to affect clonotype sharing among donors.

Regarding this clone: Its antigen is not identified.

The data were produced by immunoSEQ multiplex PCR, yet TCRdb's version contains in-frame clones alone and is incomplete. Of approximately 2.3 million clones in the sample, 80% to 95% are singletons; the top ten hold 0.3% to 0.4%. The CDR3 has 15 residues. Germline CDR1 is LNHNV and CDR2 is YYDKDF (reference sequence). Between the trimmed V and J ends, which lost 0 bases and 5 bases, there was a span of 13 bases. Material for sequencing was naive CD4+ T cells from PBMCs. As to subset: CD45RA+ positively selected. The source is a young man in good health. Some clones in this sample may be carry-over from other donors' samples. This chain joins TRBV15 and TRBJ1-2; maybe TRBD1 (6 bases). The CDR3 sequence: CATSRDYARGYGYTF. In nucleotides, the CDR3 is TGTGCCACCAGCAGAGATTATGCCAGGGGATATGGCTACACCTTC.